One sample yielded the 23 T cell receptor beta chains listed below, sequenced in a study of T cell changes during pregnancy in multiple sclerosis. The protocol was immunoSEQ multiplex PCR, while the TCRdb copy is restricted to in-frame clones and leaves out a portion. Here the sample spans approximately 46,000 clones, roughly 90% being singletons. Sequencing used CD4+ T cells from peripheral blood mononuclear cells, obtained after pregnancy. The receptors stem from a female donor with multiple sclerosis, enrolled in a pregnancy study.

This rearrangement joins TRBV7-9 to TRBJ2-5, with TRBD2 identical over 11 bases. J was trimmed by 4 bases and V by 2 bases; bases with no gene match: 3. CDR3 size: 15 residues. Looked up from germline, CDR1 is SEHNR and CDR2 is FQNEAQ (reference sequence). Written as DNA, the CDR3 is TGTGCCAGCAGCTTATCTAGCGGGAGGAGAGAGACCCAGTACTTC. This codes for CASSLSSGRRETQYF.

V and J are TRBV9 and TRBJ2-1; D unresolved. From germline, CDR1 is SGDLS and CDR2 YYNGEE. With 2 bases removed from V and 2 bases from J, the gap between germline ends came to 11 bases. CDR3 length: 15 amino acids. For the CDR3, the DNA is TGTGCCAGCAGCGTCGGCAGGCGAGCCTACAATGAGCAGTTCTTC. Translating it yields CASSVGRRAYNEQFF. Full variable domain (outside the CDR3, taken from reference TRBV9 and TRBJ2-1): DSGVTQTPKHLITATGQRVTLRCSPRSGDLSVYWYQQSLDQGLQFLIQYYNGEERAKGNILERFSAQQFPDLHSELNLSSLELGDSALYFCASSVGRRAYNEQFFGPGTRLTVL.

The gene calls are TRBV19 and TRBJ2-2; 8 nucleotides agree with TRBD1. V gave up 4 bases and J gave up 5 bases; unmatched junction bases: 3. Germline V gives CDR1 LNHDA, CDR2 SQIVND (reference sequence). The CDR3 covers 14 residues. The chain's CDR3 is CASSKDRATGELFF. CDR3 DNA sequence: TGTGCCAGTAGTAAGGACAGGGCAACCGGGGAGCTGTTTTTT.

This chain joins TRBV29-1 and TRBJ2-3; tentative D call: TRBD2 (5 bases). The CDR3 is 13 residues long. V gave up 4 bases and J gave up 5 bases, with 13 bases separating them. CDR1 is SQVTM and CDR2 is ANQGSEA in the germline V gene. CDR3 nucleotides: TGCAGCGTTGCCAGCTTTCGGGAAGATACGCAGTATTTT. This encodes CSVASFREDTQYF.

The chain joins TRBV27 to TRBJ2-6; D is undetermined. The germline V and J ends were trimmed by 5 bases and 4 bases, with 12 bases remaining between them. Germline-derived CDR1 and CDR2 are MNHEY and SMNVEV (reference sequence). This CDR3 region has 15 residues. The CDR3 bases are TGTGCCAGCAGTGCTAGGAGATCCGGGGCCAACGTCCTGACTTTC. Translated: CASSARRSGANVLTF.

The gene calls are TRBV5-6 and TRBJ2-1; 8 nucleotides agree with TRBD2. From germline, CDR1 is SGHDT and CDR2 YYEEEE. With V trimmed by 3 bases and J by 4 bases, 6 bases remained unmatched. This CDR3 spans 15 amino acids. The DNA of the CDR3 is TGTGCCAGCAGCTCACTAGCGGCGCATTACAATGAGCAGTTCTTC. Translation gives CASSSLAAHYNEQFF.

About this clone: The junction shows a germline mismatch at one end, possibly a read error. The rearrangement uses TRBV28 and TRBJ2-7; 7 bases are shared with TRBD2. The CDR3 contains 12 residues. The V gene's germline CDR1 is MDHEN and CDR2 SYDVKM. The CDR3 sequence is CASSLPGTIKDF. The CDR3 bases are TGTGCCAGCAGTCTCCCCGGGACTATTAAGGACTTC.

The chain employs TRBV7-6 and TRBJ2-1; TRBD2 matches 8 bases. Per the germline V gene, CDR1 is SGHVS and CDR2 is FNYEAQ. The CDR3 loop spans 18 amino acids. Germline trimming cut 5 bases from V and 1 base from J; bases unmatched to any gene: 13. CDR3 amino acids: CASSPWEVAGWSYNEQFF. The CDR3 DNA reads as TGTGCCAGCAGCCCGTGGGAGGTAGCGGGATGGTCCTACAATGAGCAGTTCTTC.

The chain combines TRBV9 with TRBJ2-7; possible D gene TRBD1, 6 bases. Trimming stripped 4 bases from V and 2 bases from J, with 13 bases between. Germline V gene data show CDR1 as SGDLS and CDR2 as YYNGEE. The CDR3 is 14 amino acids. DNA for the CDR3: TGTGCCAGCAGCAAGGGGGACACGACCTACGAGCAGTACTTC. Residues: CASSKGDTTYEQYF.

This chain links TRBV5-1 with TRBJ1-1; possibly TRBD1 for D (5 bases). The germline V gene encodes CDR1 SGHRS and CDR2 YFSETQ. This CDR3 has 15 residues. The V gene lost 4 bases and the J gene lost 0 bases, with 13 bases spanning the gap. This chain's CDR3 is CASSPYRTVNTEAFF. In DNA form, the CDR3 reads TGCGCCAGCAGCCCCTACAGGACGGTGAACACTGAAGCTTTCTTT.

The genes are TRBV19 and TRBJ2-1, with 8 bases fitting TRBD2. CDR3 size: 14 residues. Germline V lookup: CDR1 LNHDA, CDR2 SQIVND (reference sequence). Losses at the gene ends were 6 bases for V and 6 bases for J; bases not matched to a gene: 7. CDR3 sequence reads: CASRRTSFINEQFF. In DNA, the CDR3 is TGTGCCAGTAGAAGGACTAGCTTCATCAATGAGCAGTTCTTC.

This clone was picked up one time. The chain combines TRBV2 with TRBJ2-3; no clear D. Trimming took 6 bases from V and 5 from J, leaving 3 bases between them. CDR1 is SNHLY, CDR2 FYNNEI, per germline. This CDR3 region has 10 residues. CDR3 residues: CASRRDTQYF. CDR3 coding DNA: TGTGCCAGCAGGAGAGATACGCAGTATTTT.

The J gene is TRBJ1-3, the V gene TRBV18; TRBD1 matches 7 bases. The trim removed 6 bases at V and 8 bases at J, leaving 13 bases unmatched. The CDR3 is 15 amino acids. CDR1 and CDR2 (germline): KGHSH, LQKENI. The CDR3 DNA sequence: TGTGCCAGCTCGGATACAGGGGCCCGAGGAGACACCATATATTTT. This gives the protein CASSDTGARGDTIYF.

This sequence joins TRBV6-6 and TRBJ1-1, with 9 nucleotides matching TRBD1. V shed 0 bases and J 7 bases; nucleotides not matched to a gene: 3. The CDR3 spans 14 residues. Germline-derived CDR1 and CDR2 are MNHNY and SVGAGI (reference sequence). The CDR3 DNA follows: TGTGCCAGCAGTTACTCGACAGGGGGTAATGAAGCTTTCTTT. This sequence encodes CASSYSTGGNEAFF.

The V call is TRBV7-8, the J call TRBJ2-5; 7 bases match TRBD2. The J call is doubtful: the DNA matches TRBJ2-7 better. The germline V gene has CDR1 SGHVS and CDR2 FQNEAQ. There are 15 residues in the CDR3. The CDR3 loop is CASSPMRTSPYEQYF. CDR3 DNA sequence: TGTGCCAGCAGCCCCATGAGGACTAGTCCCTACGAGCAGTACTTC.

The V call is TRBV7-8, the J call TRBJ1-1, with D unclear. Germline V lookup: CDR1 SGHVS, CDR2 FQNEAQ. V lost 4 bases, J lost 10 bases, and 10 bases lay in between. This CDR3 has 11 amino acids. CDR3 amino acids: CASSYRHGAFF. Here the CDR3 DNA reads TGTGCCAGCAGCTATCGACACGGAGCTTTCTTT.

CDR3: CASRSRTGMAETQYF. CDR3 DNA sequence: TGTGCCAGCAGATCCCGGACAGGGATGGCAGAGACCCAGTACTTC. This chain joins TRBV7-9 and TRBJ2-5, with TRBD1 matching over 8 bases. J gave up 4 bases and V 6 bases, and 10 bases lay outside the gene matches. CDR1 and CDR2 (germline): SEHNR, FQNEAQ (reference sequence). The CDR3 loop spans 15 amino acids. The full variable domain, rest sourced from reference TRBV7-9 and TRBJ2-5, is DTGVSQNPRHKITKRGQNVTFRCDPISEHNRLYWYRQTLGQGPEFLTYFQNEAQLEKSRLLSDRFSAERPKGSFSTLEIQRTEQGDSAMYLCASRSRTGMAETQYFGPGTRLLVL.

J is TRBJ1-2 and V is TRBV30, with D hard to call. This CDR3 region has 12 residues. The V and J ends lost 4 bases and 3 bases respectively, with 9 bases between them. The germline V gene encodes CDR1 GTSNPN and CDR2 SVGIG (reference sequence). The CDR3 here is CAWTDTHYGYTF. The CDR3 DNA sequence: TGTGCCTGGACTGACACTCACTATGGCTACACCTTC.

V is TRBV5-1 and J is TRBJ2-1, with 10 bases lining up with TRBD1. CDR3 size: 17 residues. Germline-derived CDR1 and CDR2 are SGHRS and YFSETQ. The V gene end was trimmed by 3 bases and the J gene end by 0 bases; junction bases not matched to a gene: 6. In DNA form, the CDR3 reads TGCGCCAGCAGCTCAGGGACAGGGGCCAGCTCCTACAATGAGCAGTTCTTC. This codes for CASSSGTGASSYNEQFF. The full variable domain, its missing parts supplied by reference TRBV5-1 and TRBJ2-1, is KAGVTQTPRYLIKTRGQQVTLSCSPISGHRSVSWYQQTPGQGLQFLFEYFSETQRNKGNFPGRFSGRQFSNSRSEMNVSTLELGDSALYLCASSSGTGASSYNEQFFGPGTRLTVL.

The genes are TRBV4-1 and TRBJ1-4; D remains ambiguous. This CDR3 comprises 15 residues. Per germline, CDR1 MGHRA and CDR2 YSYEKL. V lost 1 base to trimming and J lost 7 bases, with 13 bases between them. Here the CDR3 DNA reads TGCGCCAGCAGCCAAGTCGGGGTTTCGGGTGAAAAACTGTTTTTT. It encodes CASSQVGVSGEKLFF.

The V gene is TRBV7-2, the J gene TRBJ2-7; 7 bases match TRBD2. Germline V gene sequence: CDR1 SGHTA, CDR2 FQGNSA. This CDR3 region has 17 residues. Trimming cost V 0 bases and J 3 bases; bases outside gene matches: 11. CDR3 sequence reads: CASSLASPLAVYYEQYF. The CDR3 DNA reads as TGTGCCAGCAGCTTAGCGTCCCCCCTAGCGGTCTACTACGAGCAGTACTTC.

This chain links TRBV30 with TRBJ2-2, with 10 nucleotides matching TRBD2. CDR3 length: 18 residues. The germline V gene encodes CDR1 GTSNPN and CDR2 SVGIG (reference sequence). Losses at the gene ends were 2 bases for V and 3 bases for J; bases not matched to a gene: 12. The CDR3 DNA reads as TGTGCCTGGAGTTGGGTAGCGGGAGGCCTCAAGTACACCGGGGAGCTGTTTTTT. Its protein is CAWSWVAGGLKYTGELFF.

The sample holds one count of this clone. This chain uses TRBV30 with TRBJ2-5; 8 bases map to TRBD2. J was trimmed by 2 bases and V by 0 bases; bases with no gene match: 8. Germline V gene data show CDR1 as GTSNPN and CDR2 as SVGIG (reference sequence). This CDR3 is built from 16 residues. The CDR3: CAWSVRLVAGQETQYF. The CDR3 DNA sequence: TGTGCCTGGAGTGTACGTTTGGTAGCGGGGCAAGAGACCCAGTACTTC.